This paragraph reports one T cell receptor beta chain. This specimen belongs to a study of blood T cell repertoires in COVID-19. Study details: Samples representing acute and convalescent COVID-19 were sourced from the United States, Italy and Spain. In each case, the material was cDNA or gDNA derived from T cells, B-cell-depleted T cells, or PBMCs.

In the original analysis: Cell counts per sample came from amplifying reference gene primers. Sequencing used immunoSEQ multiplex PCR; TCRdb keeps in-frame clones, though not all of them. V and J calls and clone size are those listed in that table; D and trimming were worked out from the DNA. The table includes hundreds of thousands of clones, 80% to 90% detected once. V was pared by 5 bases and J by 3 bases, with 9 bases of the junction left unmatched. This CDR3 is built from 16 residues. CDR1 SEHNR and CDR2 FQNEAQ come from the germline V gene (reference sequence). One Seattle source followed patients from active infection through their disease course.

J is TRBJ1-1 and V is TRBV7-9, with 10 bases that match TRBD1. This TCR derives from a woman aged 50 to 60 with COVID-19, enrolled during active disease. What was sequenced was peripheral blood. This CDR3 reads CASSPWGQGRDTEAFF. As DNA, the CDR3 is TGTGCCAGCAGCCCATGGGGACAGGGGAGAGACACTGAAGCTTTCTTT.